This TCR beta chain was sequenced in a study of STAT5B mutations in CD4+ large granular lymphocyte leukemia. Study-level results: TRBV06-family usage was enriched in top patient clones (8/27) versus controls (2/35).

On this clone: Its antigen is unidentified.

This was a survey-level run. In the original processing: The detection floor for productive clonotype frequency was 2.59 x 10-5. Generated by immunoSEQ multiplex PCR, the TCRdb table keeps only in-frame clones and is missing some. V, J and clone size derive from that table, while D and trimming were established from the DNA sequence. The sample yields fewer than 45,000 clones, about 80% seen once. CDR1 and CDR2 from the germline V gene are SGHRS and YFSETQ. V lost 1 base to trimming and J lost 2 bases; unmatched junction nucleotides: 7. This CDR3 contains 16 residues. Control samples were healthy donors' buffy coats.

V and J are TRBV5-1 and TRBJ2-7; 9 bases align to TRBD2. This sequence originates from a human donor in good health. Source material: CD4+ T cells from blood buffy coats. The CDR3 DNA sequence: TGCGCCAGCAGCTTGTTTAGCGGGAGATCTGCCTACGAGCAGTACTTC. Amino acid sequence: CASSLFSGRSAYEQYF.